This section outlines one TCR beta chain sequence together with its context. This specimen belongs to a study of preoperative IRX-2 immunotherapy in early breast cancer. V was shortened by 1 base and J by 6 bases, with 13 bases between the two germline ends. CDR3 size: 15 residues. Germline V gene lookup returns CDR1 SGDLS and CDR2 YYNGEE. Clones were sequenced by immunoSEQ multiplex PCR, and TCRdb holds only the in-frame ones, with some missing. Altogether around 25,000 clones are present, 70% to 90% being singletons, with the ten largest covering 25% to 35%. Treatment given: preoperative locoregional IRX-2 cytokine immunotherapy.

The rearrangement uses TRBV9 and TRBJ2-2; possibly TRBD2 for D (6 bases). The sequence was collected from a human donor with breast cancer. The material sequenced was tumor tissue, taken after IRX-2 immunotherapy. The CDR3 spells CASSVSGSGSGELFF. CDR3 in DNA: TGTGCCAGCAGCGTATCTGGGAGCGGGTCCGGGGAGCTGTTTTTT. The full variable domain, its missing parts supplied by reference TRBV9 and TRBJ2-2, is DSGVTQTPKHLITATGQRVTLRCSPRSGDLSVYWYQQSLDQGLQFLIQYYNGEERAKGNILERFSAQQFPDLHSELNLSSLELGDSALYFCASSVSGSGSGELFFGEGSRLTVL.